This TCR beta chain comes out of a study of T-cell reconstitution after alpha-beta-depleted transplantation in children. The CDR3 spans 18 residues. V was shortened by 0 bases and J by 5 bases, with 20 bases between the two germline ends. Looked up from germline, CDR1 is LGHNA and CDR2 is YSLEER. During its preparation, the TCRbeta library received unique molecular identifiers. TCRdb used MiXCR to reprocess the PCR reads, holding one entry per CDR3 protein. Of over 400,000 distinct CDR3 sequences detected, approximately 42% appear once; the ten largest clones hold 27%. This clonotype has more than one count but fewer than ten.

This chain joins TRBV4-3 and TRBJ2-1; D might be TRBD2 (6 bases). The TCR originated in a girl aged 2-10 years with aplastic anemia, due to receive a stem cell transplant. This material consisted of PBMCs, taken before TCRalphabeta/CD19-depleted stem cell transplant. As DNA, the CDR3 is TGCGCCAGCAGCCAAGAATCGTTTGGAGCGGGTATTGACAATGAGCAGTTCTTC. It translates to CASSQESFGAGIDNEQFF.